This is a list of T cell receptor beta chains from one sample in a study of CD8+ T cells in alopecia areata. TCRdb's table, derived via immunoSEQ multiplex PCR, lists solely in-frame clones and lacks some. The table has some 110,000 clones, roughly 66% seen once. Specimen: CD4+ T cells sorted from blood. These TCRs come from a human donor in good health. Each CDR3 is given with its conserved first and last residue. The order of the fields is CDR3 DNA, CDR3 protein, clone size, J gene, D gene, V gene. A D gene is named only where the DNA matches it firmly. Expanded clones get a size class; other rows say once, few or many, or leave the size out.

TGCAGCGTTGGCGGCTTTGGGTCCTCTGGAAACACCATATATTTT	CSVGGFGSSGNTIYF	few	TRBJ1-3	.	TRBV29-1
TGTGCCAGCAGTGAACATCGTCTTCCTAACAATGAGCAGTTCTTC	CASSEHRLPNNEQFF	.	TRBJ2-1	.	TRBV2
TGTGCCTGGATTAACCCGGGCGGGACGAACTATGGCTACACCTTC	CAWINPGGTNYGYTF	.	TRBJ1-2	.	TRBV30
TGTGCCAGCAGTTACTCCCGGGGCAACCCCAGCGGCTACACCTTC	CASSYSRGNPSGYTF	once	TRBJ1-2	.	TRBV6-5
TGCGCCAGCAGCCCTTCCCATTTGGGGTTTAGCTCCTACGAGCAGTACTTC	CASSPSHLGFSSYEQYF	.	TRBJ2-7	.	TRBV4-1
TGCAGCGTTTCTTGGTCCAGGGCGATCACCGGGGAGCTGTTTTTT	CSVSWSRAITGELFF	.	TRBJ2-2	.	TRBV29-1
TGTGCCAGCAGTTACTCGAACCTGTTTGGAGATACGCAGTATTTT	CASSYSNLFGDTQYF	.	TRBJ2-3	.	TRBV6-5
TGCAGCGTTGAAACTAGCGGACAGACCCAGTACTTC	CSVETSGQTQYF	.	TRBJ2-5	TRBD2	TRBV29-1
TGTGCCAGCAGTGACCGCTACGAGCAGTACTTC	CASSDRYEQYF	.	TRBJ2-7	.	TRBV2
TGTGCCAGCAGCTCGGCGCTATCTCAGGGGGCCGAGCAGTACTTC	CASSSALSQGAEQYF	few	TRBJ2-7	TRBD1	TRBV7-8
TGTGCCAGCAGCGTAAACTGGAACACAGATACGCAGTATTTT	CASSVNWNTDTQYF	.	TRBJ2-3	.	TRBV9
TGTGCCAGCAGTGATATGCCCTTTTCGCGGTTCACAGATACGCAGTATTTT	CASSDMPFSRFTDTQYF	.	TRBJ2-3	.	TRBV2
TGCGCCAGCAGCTTCGGCAGCGTAGGGGATACGCAGTATTTT	CASSFGSVGDTQYF	few	TRBJ2-3	.	TRBV5-1
TGCGCCAGCAGCTCTCCGGGACTAGCGTCAAATGAGCAGTTCTTC	CASSSPGLASNEQFF	.	TRBJ2-1	TRBD2	TRBV5-1